The TCR beta chain described here comes from a study of cytomegalovirus exposure and HLA in healthy donors. Assay used: immunoSEQ multiplex PCR; TCRdb lists only in-frame clones, some missing. Of 150,000 to 200,000 clones listed, around four fifths are singletons. V was clipped by 6 bases and J by 8 bases; unmatched bases: 4. There are 13 residues in the CDR3. The V gene's germline CDR1 is PRHDT and CDR2 FYEKMQ (reference sequence). Sample: PBMCs. The V call is TRBV13, the J call TRBJ1-4; 9 nucleotides align to TRBD1. This clonotype was obtained from a man aged 25-45 years in good health and CMV-seropositive. The DNA for the CDR3 is TGTGCCAGCAGTCGACAGGGGGGGGAAAAACTGTTTTTT. It specifies CASSRQGGEKLFF.